Following are 28 T cell receptor beta chains from one sample sequenced in a study of T cell responses to AZD1222 COVID-19 vaccine. Using immunoSEQ multiplex PCR, the repertoire was profiled, and TCRdb retains in-frame clones only, with some absent. The sample holds some 110,000 clones, over 70% seen once. The sample consisted of peripheral blood, taken on day 0 of AZD1222 vaccination. The receptors stem from an adult in good health.

This clone was detected only once. V gene TRBV27 combines with J gene TRBJ2-1; D gene unclear. V gave up 5 bases and J gave up 12 bases, with 14 bases separating them. This CDR3 comprises 12 residues. Germline loops: CDR1 MNHEY, CDR2 SMNVEV (reference sequence). CDR3 DNA sequence: TGTGCCAGCAGTCCGCCAAACTCCGGGCAGTTCTTC. Protein: CASSPPNSGQFF.

The chain has TRBV19 and TRBJ2-6, with D unresolved. The CDR3 loop spans 13 amino acids. Between the trimmed V and J ends, which lost 8 bases and 0 bases, there was a span of 5 bases. The germline gives CDR1 LNHDA, CDR2 SQIVND (reference sequence). The CDR3 reads CASGASGANVLTF. Written as DNA, the CDR3 is TGTGCCAGTGGTGCCTCTGGGGCCAACGTCCTGACTTTC.

The V and J genes are TRBV3-1 (or the pseudogene TRBV3-2) and TRBJ2-7; 8 bases fit TRBD1. V gave up 2 bases and J gave up 0 bases; unmatched junction bases: 6. CDR1 and CDR2 from the germline V gene are LGHDT and YNNKEL (reference sequence). The CDR3 loop spans 16 amino acids. CDR3: CASSQPRTGSSYEQYF. CDR3 DNA: TGTGCCAGCAGCCAACCCCGGACAGGGAGCTCCTACGAGCAGTACTTC.

V is TRBV29-1 and J is TRBJ1-4; weak D call: TRBD1 (6 bases). The CDR3 loop spans 10 amino acids. Trimming removed 6 bases at V and 7 bases at J, with 6 bases between. CDR1 and CDR2 (germline): SQVTM, ANQGSEA. The CDR3 bases are TGCAGCGTGGGGGCTGAAAAACTGTTTTTT. Its protein product is CSVGAEKLFF. Using reference TRBV29-1 and TRBJ1-4 for the parts outside the CDR3, the full variable domain is SAVISQKPSRDICQRGTSLTIQCQVDSQVTMMFWYRQQPGQSLTLIATANQGSEATYESGFVIDKFPISRPNLTFSTLTVSNMSPEDSSIYLCSVGAEKLFFGSGTQLSVL.

This chain uses TRBV24-1 with TRBJ1-2; D is uncertain. The germline V gene encodes CDR1 KGHDR and CDR2 SFDVKD. V was cut by 5 bases and J by 4 bases, with 16 bases left in between. This CDR3 comprises 15 residues. The CDR3 sequence: CATSGAGQGIYGYTF. The DNA for the CDR3 is TGTGCCACCAGTGGGGCGGGCCAAGGGATCTATGGCTACACCTTC.

The chain links TRBV6-5 to TRBJ2-5; D ambiguous. This CDR3 contains 13 residues. Germline assignment: CDR1 MNHEY and CDR2 SVGAGI. Trimming stripped 8 bases from V and 5 bases from J, with 15 bases between. CDR3 protein: CASHPNSRETQYF. The CDR3 coding sequence is TGTGCCAGCCATCCCAACAGCCGGGAGACCCAGTACTTC.

The J gene is TRBJ1-6, the V gene TRBV28; D remains unclear. Germline CDR1 is MDHEN and CDR2 is SYDVKM. Trimming pared 8 bases from V and 6 bases from J, leaving 11 bases between. The CDR3 covers 13 residues. CDR3 coding DNA: TGTGCCAGCGGGTCGATCCTTAATTCACCCCTCCACTTT. It yields the protein CASGSILNSPLHF.

The chain recombines TRBV24-1 with TRBJ2-1; 9 nucleotides agree with TRBD2. This CDR3 has 16 residues. Per the germline V gene, CDR1 is KGHDR and CDR2 is SFDVKD. V lost 4 bases to trimming and J lost 10 bases; unmatched junction nucleotides: 13. CDR3 sequence: CATSDLLAGGTWEQFF. DNA for the CDR3: TGTGCCACCAGTGACCTACTAGCGGGTGGGACCTGGGAGCAGTTCTTC.

The chain uses TRBV6-5 and TRBJ2-1; D is uncertain. Trimming removed 6 bases at V and 8 bases at J, with 8 bases between. The germline V gene encodes CDR1 MNHEY and CDR2 SVGAGI. The length of the CDR3 is 11 residues. Here the CDR3 DNA reads TGTGCCAGCAGCAAACTGTATGAGCAGTTCTTC. Protein: CASSKLYEQFF.

This clone showed up just once. The gene calls are TRBV29-1 and TRBJ1-1; D remains unclear. Germline CDR1 SQVTM, CDR2 ANQGSEA. The CDR3 contains 15 residues. Trimming pared 4 bases from V and 1 base from J, leaving 16 bases between. CDR3: CSVVVKGRKNTEAFF. In DNA, the CDR3 is TGCAGCGTTGTAGTAAAAGGACGGAAGAACACTGAAGCTTTCTTT.

This chain links TRBV12-3 or TRBV12-4 with TRBJ2-5; the D gene is possibly TRBD2 (5 bases). The length of the CDR3 is 13 residues. V dropped 6 bases and J dropped 5 bases, with 13 bases sitting between them. CDR3 region: CASRRGLTETQYF. In nucleotides, the CDR3 is TGTGCCAGCAGACGTGGACTGACGGAGACCCAGTACTTC.

The chain links TRBV27 to TRBJ2-2, with 9 bases lining up with TRBD2. CDR3 size: 15 residues. Losses at the gene ends were 5 bases for V and 6 bases for J; bases not matched to a gene: 7. Looked up from germline, CDR1 is MNHEY and CDR2 is SMNVEV (reference sequence). The CDR3 sequence is CASSTNRLAAGELFF. The CDR3 nucleotides are TGTGCCAGCAGTACAAATAGACTAGCGGCCGGGGAGCTGTTTTTT.

The chain carries TRBV12-5 and TRBJ2-5, with 10 bases that match TRBD2. Germline V gene data show CDR1 as LGHNT and CDR2 as FRNRAP. The CDR3 totals 19 residues. V trimming: 4 bases; J trimming: 1 base; junction bases outside the gene matches: 15. The CDR3 sequence is CASGSDLFSSGGLQETQYF. The CDR3 nucleotides read TGTGCTAGTGGTTCCGACCTCTTCTCTAGCGGGGGCCTCCAAGAGACCCAGTACTTC.

This chain joins TRBV6-5 and TRBJ1-2, with TRBD1 as a possible D gene (5 bases). Per the germline V gene, CDR1 is MNHEY and CDR2 is SVGAGI. The CDR3 sequence is 12 residues long. The V gene lost 9 bases and the J gene lost 8 bases, with 16 bases spanning the gap. As DNA, the CDR3 is TGTGCCAGTTGGGACGGAGTTCGAGGCTACACCTTC. Protein: CASWDGVRGYTF.

The chain uses TRBV3-1 (or the pseudogene TRBV3-2) and TRBJ2-7, with a tentative D call TRBD2 (6 bases). Per the germline V gene, CDR1 is LGHDT and CDR2 is YNNKEL (reference sequence). The CDR3 totals 13 residues. Trimming stripped 4 bases from V and 6 bases from J, with 13 bases between. This CDR3 reads CASSPGRGSEQYF. CDR3 DNA: TGTGCCAGCAGCCCGGGACGGGGGAGCGAGCAGTACTTC.

This clone was recorded only once. The V gene is TRBV5-1, the J gene TRBJ2-5, with 9 bases lining up with TRBD2. Germline V gene data show CDR1 as SGHRS and CDR2 as YFSETQ. The V gene end was trimmed by 4 bases and the J gene end by 5 bases; junction bases not matched to a gene: 6. The CDR3 contains 14 residues. The CDR3 protein is CASSTSGGLETQYF. The CDR3 DNA reads as TGCGCCAGCAGCACCAGCGGGGGGTTGGAGACCCAGTACTTC.

This clone has just one count. The rearrangement joins TRBV4-1 to TRBJ1-5, with a tentative D call TRBD1 (5 bases). CDR3 length: 19 amino acids. The ends were cut back, 1 base at V and 1 base at J, with 20 bases in the middle. CDR1 and CDR2 (germline): MGHRA, YSYEKL. This chain's CDR3 is CASSQGSVLGRESNQPQHF. The CDR3, as DNA: TGCGCCAGCAGCCAAGGTTCTGTTTTGGGCAGGGAGAGCAATCAGCCCCAGCATTTT.

CDR3 sequence reads: CASSRGTGTEAFF. The CDR3 nucleotides are TGCGCCAGCAGCCGCGGGACGGGCACTGAAGCTTTCTTT. The rearrangement uses TRBV4-3 and TRBJ1-1; weak D call: TRBD1 (5 bases). V was trimmed by 4 bases and J by 4 bases, leaving 10 bases between them. Per the germline V gene, CDR1 is LGHNA and CDR2 is YSLEER. This CDR3 spans 13 amino acids.

V is TRBV28 and J is TRBJ2-5; weak D call: TRBD1 (6 bases). V gave up 5 bases and J gave up 7 bases, with 14 bases separating them. Germline loops: CDR1 MDHEN, CDR2 SYDVKM. The CDR3 consists of 13 residues. The CDR3 bases are TGTGCCAGCAGTCGACAGGCCCTAGGGACCCAGTACTTC. Translated, it gives CASSRQALGTQYF.

The chain combines TRBV21-1 with TRBJ2-3. TRBV21-1 is a pseudogene. CDR3 length: 14 amino acids. The CDR3 DNA is TGTGCCAGCAACGAGGACGGACCAACAGATACGCAGTATTTT. Its translation: CASNEDGPTDTQYF.

This clone was seen a single time. V is TRBV19 and J is TRBJ2-2; TRBD2 might be the D (6 bases). CDR1 and CDR2 from the germline V gene are LNHDA and SQIVND (reference sequence). V gave up 6 bases and J gave up 6 bases, with 14 bases separating them. The CDR3 has 14 amino acids. The CDR3 sequence is CASSGLRLPGELFF. In DNA, the CDR3 is TGTGCCAGTAGCGGACTACGACTCCCCGGGGAGCTGTTTTTT.

The chain combines TRBV7-9 with TRBJ1-5; D not certain. Germline assignment: CDR1 SEHNR and CDR2 FQNEAQ (reference sequence). This CDR3 has 14 residues. V dropped 0 bases and J dropped 1 base, with 4 bases sitting between them. CDR3 region: CASSLAPSNQPQHF. In nucleotides, the CDR3 is TGTGCCAGCAGCTTAGCGCCCAGCAATCAGCCCCAGCATTTT.

The genes are TRBV10-1 and TRBJ2-2; 7 nucleotides agree with TRBD2. Unmatched junction bases numbered 7, after V lost 5 bases and J lost 4 bases. Per the germline V gene, CDR1 is WNHNN and CDR2 is SYGVQD (reference sequence). This CDR3 has 15 amino acids. The CDR3 nucleotides read TGCGCCAGCAGTAGTGCGGGAGCCGCCACCGGGGAGCTGTTTTTT. Protein: CASSSAGAATGELFF.

This chain connects TRBV5-1 to TRBJ2-7; no reliable D call. The V end lost 4 bases, the J end lost 4 bases, and 18 bases lay between the germline ends. CDR3 length equals 15 residues. Germline V gives CDR1 SGHRS, CDR2 YFSETQ. CDR3 residues: CASSLGPLFKYEQYF. The CDR3 DNA reads TGCGCCAGCAGCCTAGGACCGCTTTTTAAATACGAGCAGTACTTC.

The rearrangement links TRBV6-5 to TRBJ1-6; weak D call: TRBD1 (6 bases). From germline, CDR1 is MNHEY and CDR2 SVGAGI. CDR3 length: 15 residues. V lost 2 bases and J 10 bases, leaving 15 bases between the germline ends. The CDR3 loop is CASSYETGVGSPLHF. CDR3 in DNA: TGTGCCAGCAGTTACGAGACAGGAGTAGGGTCACCCCTCCACTTT.

The chain employs TRBV7-2 and TRBJ1-3, with a possible D match to TRBD1 (5 bases). This CDR3 has 15 amino acids. The V gene's germline CDR1 is SGHTA and CDR2 FQGNSA. V gave up 4 bases and J gave up 4 bases, with 14 bases separating them. As DNA, the CDR3 is TGTGCCAGCAGCTCCCGCGGGACGACGGGAAACACCATATATTTT. Translating gives CASSSRGTTGNTIYF.

Only one count was recorded for this clone. The chain links TRBV28 to TRBJ2-1; 9 bases agree with TRBD1. Germline CDR1 and CDR2: MDHEN and SYDVKM. V dropped 1 base and J dropped 5; count of bases not matched to a gene: 6. The CDR3 totals 16 residues. In DNA form, the CDR3 reads TGTGCCAGCAGTTTATTGGGACAGGGATGGAACAATGAGCAGTTCTTC. It translates to CASSLLGQGWNNEQFF.

V gene TRBV11-2 combines with J gene TRBJ2-7, with D maybe TRBD1 (5 bases). The CDR3 is made up of 14 amino acids. V dropped 3 bases and J dropped 7 bases, with 16 bases sitting between them. Germline V CDR1 and CDR2: SGHAT, FQNNGV. CDR3 sequence: CASSFPAGRTEQYF. The CDR3 region has the DNA TGTGCCAGCAGCTTCCCGGCAGGGCGAACGGAGCAGTACTTC.